This T cell receptor (beta chain) came from a study of T-cell reconstitution after alpha-beta-depleted transplantation in children. In this sample, this clonotype turned up many times. Trimming removed 9 bases at V and 5 bases at J, with 16 bases between. This CDR3 spans 13 amino acids. CDR1 SGHAT and CDR2 FQNNGV come from the germline V gene. Molecular barcoding with unique molecular identifiers was used for the TCRbeta library. In TCRdb, the PCR reads were re-called with MiXCR into one record per CDR3 protein. The data contain about 110,000 distinct CDR3 sequences, 5% to 8% of them singletons. The rearrangement uses TRBV11-2 and TRBJ2-5, with a weak D call TRBD1 (6 bases). The specimen was PBMCs, mostly from graft donor cells, collected 360 days after TCRalphabeta/CD19-depleted stem cell transplant. The TCR sequence derives from a male patient between 2 and 10 years old who had a stem cell transplant for acute lymphoblastic leukemia, so the T cells may come from the graft donor. CDR3 DNA: TGTGCCAGTAACCGCAGGGGAGTGGAGACCCAGTACTTC. It specifies CASNRRGVETQYF.